The 30 T cell receptor beta chains given below trace back to one sample, sequenced in a study of cytomegalovirus exposure and HLA in healthy donors. PCR used 60 Vbeta primers and 13 Jbeta primers. Only in-frame clones appear in the TCRdb table, and some are missing; sequencing was by immunoSEQ multiplex PCR. The sample carries some 200,000 clones, more than 65% recorded once. The sequencing input was PBMCs. These receptors were obtained from a female donor in good health and CMV-seronegative.

This clone was counted a few times. The chain links TRBV10-3 to TRBJ1-2; D might be TRBD1 (6 bases). V lost 4 bases and J 5 bases, leaving 8 bases between the germline ends. The CDR3 sequence is 12 residues long. Germline V gene data show CDR1 as ENHRY and CDR2 as SYGVKD. The DNA for the CDR3 is TGTGCCATCAGTGGGACAGAATATGGCTACACCTTC. Translation: CAISGTEYGYTF.

The V call is TRBV10-3, the J call TRBJ1-2; 9 bases are a match to TRBD1. This CDR3 is built from 16 residues. V was pared by 1 base and J by 4 bases, with 7 bases of the junction left unmatched. Germline CDR1 reads ENHRY; CDR2 reads SYGVKD. The CDR3 region is CAISEFLRDRAYGYTF. The CDR3 coding sequence is TGTGCCATCAGTGAGTTCCTCCGGGACAGGGCCTATGGCTACACCTTC.

V gene TRBV27 combines with J gene TRBJ1-2; 8 positions match TRBD1. The CDR3 length is 17 residues. Germline V lookup: CDR1 MNHEY, CDR2 SMNVEV (reference sequence). V lost 9 bases and J lost 5; bases outside the gene matches: 20. CDR3 sequence reads: CASRAIGRAQGVYGYTF. DNA of the CDR3: TGTGCCAGTAGGGCGATTGGGAGGGCACAGGGGGTATATGGCTACACCTTC.

The chain couples TRBV11-2 to TRBJ1-5; TRBD1 aligns across 12 bases. J gave up 7 bases and V 3 bases, and 4 bases lay outside the gene matches. The V gene's germline CDR1 is SGHAT and CDR2 FQNNGV. The CDR3 totals 15 residues. As DNA, the CDR3 is TGTGCCAGCAGCTTGGGACAGGGGGCCTACCAGCCCCAGCATTTT. Encoded protein: CASSLGQGAYQPQHF.

This chain joins TRBV7-9 and TRBJ1-4; D is possibly TRBD1 (6 bases). CDR1 and CDR2 from the germline V gene are SEHNR and FQNEAQ (reference sequence). V shed 6 bases and J shed 0 bases, with 8 bases lying between them. This CDR3 is 14 amino acids long. The CDR3 spells CASSRTATNEKLFF. For the CDR3, the DNA is TGTGCCAGCAGTCGGACAGCAACTAATGAAAAACTGTTTTTT.

The chain couples TRBV9 to TRBJ2-7, with 7 bases identical to TRBD2. The germline gives CDR1 SGDLS, CDR2 YYNGEE. V shed 5 bases, J shed 1 base, and the junction held 9 bases outside the gene matches. This CDR3 has 15 amino acids. CDR3 protein: CASSLRAGFSYEQYF. The CDR3 bases are TGTGCCAGCAGTTTACGAGCGGGGTTTTCCTACGAGCAGTACTTC.

The chain employs TRBV6-6 and TRBJ2-1; 8 bases match TRBD2. The J segment lost 6 bases and the V segment lost 6 bases, leaving 10 bases of the junction unmatched. In germline, CDR1 is MNHNY, CDR2 SVGAGI (reference sequence). This CDR3 contains 15 residues. The CDR3 region has the DNA TGTGCCAGCAGCCTCACTAGCGGTCGGGGCAATGAGCAGTTCTTC. This encodes CASSLTSGRGNEQFF.

This sequence joins TRBV5-1 and TRBJ1-4; 7 nucleotides agree with TRBD1. Germline CDR1 and CDR2: SGHRS and YFSETQ. The junction had 10 bases not matched to a gene; V was cut back by 4 bases and J by 7 bases. This CDR3 comprises 15 residues. The DNA of the CDR3 is TGCGCCAGCAGCCCCGTGAGAGGGGGCGGTGAAAAACTGTTTTTT. Its translation: CASSPVRGGGEKLFF.

About this clone: A read error may produce the germline difference seen at one junction end. The chain combines TRBV7-9 with TRBJ1-1, with D hard to call. CDR1 is SEHNR and CDR2 is FQNEAQ in the germline V gene (reference sequence). CDR3 length: 15 amino acids. CDR3 in amino acids: CSSSPGRAMNTEAFF. CDR3 in DNA: TGTTCCAGCAGCCCCGGGCGGGCGATGAACACTGAAGCTTTCTTT.

The rearrangement links TRBV2 to TRBJ1-1; 12 bases are a match to TRBD1. V lost 4 bases to trimming and J lost 4 bases; unmatched junction nucleotides: 10. The CDR3 runs 17 residues. In germline, CDR1 is SNHLY, CDR2 FYNNEI. The CDR3 loop is CASSGYRDRGRITEAFF. DNA of the CDR3: TGTGCCAGCAGTGGATACCGGGACAGGGGGCGCATCACTGAAGCTTTCTTT.

As for this clone: Within the sample, other DNA sequences also encode this same CDR3. CDR3 in DNA: TGTGCCAGCAGCTTACAACCGGGGTTCAATGAGCAGTTCTTC. Translation: CASSLQPGFNEQFF. The chain is built from TRBV7-2 and TRBJ2-1, with D possibly being TRBD2 (5 bases). The germline gives CDR1 SGHTA, CDR2 FQGNSA. This CDR3 comprises 14 residues. V lost 2 bases and J 6 bases, leaving 11 bases between the germline ends. Full variable domain (rest looked up from reference TRBV7-2 and TRBJ2-1): GAGVSQSPSNKVTEKGKDVELRCDPISGHTALYWYRQSLGQGLEFLIYFQGNSAPDKSGLPSDRFSAERTGGSVSTLTIQRTQQEDSAVYLCASSLQPGFNEQFFGPGTRLTVL.

V and J are TRBV9 and TRBJ1-2; no firm D call. Trimming left V 5 bases short and J 7 bases short, with 18 bases between. Looked up from germline, CDR1 is SGDLS and CDR2 is YYNGEE. The CDR3 sequence is 14 residues long. The CDR3 is CASSQGEGVSGYTF. In DNA, the CDR3 is TGTGCCAGCAGTCAAGGTGAGGGAGTGTCTGGCTACACCTTC.

In its sample, this clone was seen once. This chain uses TRBV6-1 with TRBJ2-5, with D unresolved. The J call may be wrong; the DNA end is better matched by TRBJ2-7. The germline V gene has CDR1 MNHNS and CDR2 SASEGT. The CDR3 extends over 16 amino acids. The CDR3 nucleotides read TGTGCCAGCAGTGAAGAGTACCCCTTGAGCTCCTACGAGCAGTACTTC. Encoded protein: CASSEEYPLSSYEQYF.

The chain recombines TRBV5-1 with TRBJ2-7; D might be TRBD2 (7 bases). This CDR3 spans 16 amino acids. Per the germline V gene, CDR1 is SGHRS and CDR2 is YFSETQ. Trimming removed 0 bases at V and 2 bases at J, with 15 bases between. The CDR3 protein is CASSLDGGPNTYEQYF. The CDR3 DNA sequence: TGCGCCAGCAGCTTGGACGGGGGGCCGAATACCTACGAGCAGTACTTC.

The chain employs TRBV5-4 and TRBJ2-2, with a tentative D call TRBD1 (6 bases). CDR1 SGHNT and CDR2 YYREEE come from the germline V gene (reference sequence). The CDR3 is made up of 15 amino acids. V gave up 4 bases and J gave up 4 bases, with 14 bases separating them. In DNA form, the CDR3 reads TGTGCCAGCAGCCTCCCCGGACAGACCACCGGGGAGCTGTTTTTT. Translation: CASSLPGQTTGELFF.

The chain carries TRBV5-1 and TRBJ1-2, with 8 bases matching TRBD1. V lost 1 base and J lost 0; bases outside the gene matches: 14. CDR1 and CDR2 from the germline V gene are SGHRS and YFSETQ. There are 19 residues in the CDR3. DNA of the CDR3: TGCGCCAGCAGCTTGTGGACACTCGACAGGGGTTCAGCTAACTATGGCTACACCTTC. It is translated as CASSLWTLDRGSANYGYTF.

The gene calls are TRBV19 and TRBJ1-2; TRBD1 might be the D (6 bases). The germline gives CDR1 LNHDA, CDR2 SQIVND (reference sequence). The CDR3 loop spans 14 amino acids. V lost 7 bases and J 2 bases, leaving 14 bases between the germline ends. This CDR3 is CASTPADSNYGYTF. CDR3 in DNA: TGTGCCAGTACCCCTGCGGACAGCAACTATGGCTACACCTTC.

This clone has more than one count but fewer than ten. This chain links TRBV15 with TRBJ1-4; 8 nucleotides agree with TRBD1. CDR1 is LNHNV and CDR2 is YYDKDF in the germline V gene (reference sequence). J was trimmed by 10 bases and V by 0 bases; bases with no gene match: 13. The CDR3 runs to 17 residues. The CDR3 here is CATSRDRDRLPAGKLFF. CDR3 DNA: TGTGCCACCAGCAGAGATCGGGACAGGCTCCCCGCGGGAAAACTGTTTTTT.

The genes are TRBV18 and TRBJ2-7; 12 bases match TRBD2. With V trimmed by 8 bases and J by 5 bases, 4 bases remained unmatched. The CDR3 consists of 13 residues. Germline V gene sequence: CDR1 KGHSH, CDR2 LQKENI. In DNA, the CDR3 is TGTGCCAGCCGGACTAGCGGGGTCGACGAGCAGTACTTC. Protein product: CASRTSGVDEQYF.

The rearrangement joins TRBV29-1 to TRBJ2-2, with TRBD1 matching over 8 bases. There are 15 residues in the CDR3. Trimming removed 0 bases from V and 7 bases from J; junction bases left unmatched: 7. Germline values: CDR1 SQVTM, CDR2 ANQGSEA. The CDR3 coding sequence is TGCAGCGTTGAAGATCCCTACAGGGGGAACGGGGAGCTGTTTTTT. Its protein product is CSVEDPYRGNGELFF.

Concerning this clone itself: Within the sample, other DNA sequences also encode this same CDR3. The chain recombines TRBV6-5 with TRBJ2-1; D unclear. Germline CDR1 is MNHEY and CDR2 is SVGAGI. The CDR3 length is 14 residues. Trimming shortened V by 3 bases and J by 0 bases, and 6 bases separated the two germline ends. The CDR3 reads CASSYRGSYNEQFF. The CDR3 nucleotides read TGTGCCAGCAGTTATCGAGGCTCCTACAATGAGCAGTTCTTC.

The chain joins TRBV5-8 to TRBJ2-3, with TRBD1 matching 7 bases. Trimming took 3 bases from V and 1 from J; bases not matched to a gene: 5. Germline assignment: CDR1 SGHTS and CDR2 YDEGEE. This CDR3 spans 15 amino acids. The CDR3 is CASSYDRVRTDTQYF. The CDR3 DNA follows: TGTGCCAGCAGCTACGACAGGGTTCGCACAGATACGCAGTATTTT.

V and J are TRBV19 and TRBJ1-4; D is undetermined. The V end was cut by 0 bases, the J end by 0 bases, with 8 bases between. The V gene's germline CDR1 is LNHDA and CDR2 SQIVND (reference sequence). The CDR3 length is 16 residues. This chain's CDR3 is CASSIELGATNEKLFF. The CDR3 DNA reads TGTGCCAGTAGTATAGAACTCGGTGCAACTAATGAAAAACTGTTTTTT.

The chain combines TRBV5-1 with TRBJ2-5; no reliable D call. Germline V gene data show CDR1 as SGHRS and CDR2 as YFSETQ. This CDR3 contains 14 residues. V gave up 4 bases and J gave up 0 bases, with 10 bases separating them. The CDR3 sequence: CASSLTSYQETQYF. CDR3 nucleotide sequence: TGCGCCAGCAGCCTGACTTCGTACCAAGAGACCCAGTACTTC. The full variable domain, rest sourced from reference TRBV5-1 and TRBJ2-5, is KAGVTQTPRYLIKTRGQQVTLSCSPISGHRSVSWYQQTPGQGLQFLFEYFSETQRNKGNFPGRFSGRQFSNSRSEMNVSTLELGDSALYLCASSLTSYQETQYFGPGTRLLVL.

CDR3: CASSERSSYNEQFF. The CDR3 DNA sequence: TGTGCCAGCAGCGAACGGAGCTCCTACAATGAGCAGTTCTTC. This chain uses TRBV9 with TRBJ2-1, with D hard to call. This CDR3 contains 14 residues. Deletions cut 3 bases from V and 0 bases from J, with 7 bases between. The germline V gene encodes CDR1 SGDLS and CDR2 YYNGEE.

This sequence joins TRBV9 and TRBJ1-6, with 7 bases aligning to TRBD1. The CDR3 consists of 14 residues. Germline assignment: CDR1 SGDLS and CDR2 YYNGEE. V lost 0 bases and J lost 11; bases outside the gene matches: 5. The CDR3 region is CASSVEGQTTPLHF. The CDR3 coding sequence is TGTGCCAGCAGCGTAGAGGGACAGACGACACCCCTCCACTTT.

The chain recombines TRBV28 with TRBJ1-3; D is possibly TRBD1 (5 bases). CDR1 is MDHEN, CDR2 SYDVKM, per germline. The CDR3 length is 15 residues. With 4 bases removed from V and 4 bases from J, the gap between germline ends came to 14 bases. CDR3 residues: CASSSPEPGGNTIYF. Here the CDR3 DNA reads TGTGCCAGCAGTTCACCCGAGCCAGGGGGAAACACCATATATTTT.

Here the CDR3 reads CASSSITGSSYNEQFF. CDR3 bases: TGTGCCAGCAGCTCGATTACAGGCAGCTCCTACAATGAGCAGTTCTTC. The chain is built from TRBV7-8 and TRBJ2-1; a weak D match, TRBD1 (5 bases). The ends were cut back, 4 bases at V and 0 bases at J, with 13 bases in the middle. The CDR3 has 16 residues. Per the germline V gene, CDR1 is SGHVS and CDR2 is FQNEAQ. The complete variable domain, with remaining parts taken from reference TRBV7-8 and TRBJ2-1, reads GAGVSQSPRYKVAKRGQDVALRCDPISGHVSLFWYQQALGQGPEFLTYFQNEAQLDKSGLPSDRFFAERPEGSVSTLKIQRTQQEDSAVYLCASSSITGSSYNEQFFGPGTRLTVL.

The chain recombines TRBV9 with TRBJ1-1; a possible D gene is TRBD1 (6 bases). CDR3 length: 17 residues. Germline V gives CDR1 SGDLS, CDR2 YYNGEE. V was cut by 0 bases and J by 1 base, with 16 bases left in between. This chain's CDR3 is CASSVAAGPRGNTEAFF. Written as DNA, the CDR3 is TGTGCCAGCAGCGTAGCCGCCGGGCCCAGGGGGAACACTGAAGCTTTCTTT.

The chain recombines TRBV9 with TRBJ2-1; weak D call: TRBD1 (6 bases). V dropped 0 bases and J dropped 2 bases, with 9 bases sitting between them. Germline lookup yields CDR1 SGDLS and CDR2 YYNGEE. The CDR3 is 15 residues long. This CDR3 reads CASSVAGEAYNEQFF. The CDR3 bases are TGTGCCAGCAGCGTAGCAGGGGAAGCCTACAATGAGCAGTTCTTC.